The 24 T cell receptor beta chains given below trace back to one sample, sequenced in a study of persistence of HIV-infected CD4 T cells. The immunoSEQ assay was version 4, run in survey mode. The data were produced by immunoSEQ multiplex PCR, yet TCRdb's version contains in-frame clones alone and is incomplete. Among about 30,000 clones listed, approximately 66% were seen once. An overlapping HIV-1 Gag peptide pool stimulated these cells at about 0.9 ug/peptide/mL. CD4+ T cells upregulating both CD40 ligand and CD69 were sorted as responding cells. For these receptors, no antigen is known. The starting material was CD4+ T cells sorted from PBMCs after 18-hour stimulation, obtained from a patient who received antiretroviral therapy. These TCRs come from an adult man with HIV who was CMV-seropositive.

This rearrangement joins TRBV27 to TRBJ1-6; 8 bases map to TRBD1. The V gene end was trimmed by 5 bases and the J gene end by 6 bases; junction bases not matched to a gene: 6. Germline CDR1 reads MNHEY; CDR2 reads SMNVEV (reference sequence). The CDR3 runs to 15 residues. The CDR3 reads CASSDGQGGNSPLHF. The CDR3 region has the DNA TGTGCCAGCAGTGACGGACAGGGAGGTAATTCACCCCTCCACTTT.

This chain links TRBV6-4 with TRBJ1-2; tentatively, D is TRBD1 (5 bases). V was clipped by 0 bases and J by 4 bases, with 12 bases between them. The germline V gene has CDR1 MRHNA and CDR2 SNTAGT. The CDR3 has 15 residues. In DNA form, the CDR3 reads TGTGCCAGCAGTGACTCTGCGGCAAGGGGCTATGGCTACACCTTC. This translates into CASSDSAARGYGYTF.

V is TRBV5-1 and J is TRBJ2-3; 15 positions match TRBD2. Trimming cost V 0 bases and J 2 bases; bases outside gene matches: 7. The CDR3 has 19 amino acids. CDR1 is SGHRS and CDR2 is YFSETQ in the germline V gene. The CDR3 here is CASSLDVGLAGGFTDTQYF. CDR3 DNA: TGCGCCAGCAGCTTGGACGTGGGACTAGCGGGGGGATTCACAGATACGCAGTATTTT.

This clone was counted only a few times. The chain recombines TRBV5-1 with TRBJ1-5; D ambiguous. The length of the CDR3 is 15 residues. Trimming took 4 bases from V and 5 from J, leaving 16 bases between them. Per germline, CDR1 SGHRS and CDR2 YFSETQ. This CDR3 is CASSPVGGRDQPQHF. CDR3 DNA: TGCGCCAGCAGCCCGGTAGGAGGGAGAGATCAGCCCCAGCATTTT. Full variable domain (remainder filled in from reference TRBV5-1 and TRBJ1-5): KAGVTQTPRYLIKTRGQQVTLSCSPISGHRSVSWYQQTPGQGLQFLFEYFSETQRNKGNFPGRFSGRQFSNSRSEMNVSTLELGDSALYLCASSPVGGRDQPQHFGDGTRLSIL.

Only a few counts were recorded for this clone. The CDR3 DNA sequence: TGTGCCAGTAGTATTACGACAGATTCACCCCTCCACTTT. It translates to CASSITTDSPLHF. This sequence joins TRBV19 and TRBJ1-6, with D tentatively TRBD1 (5 bases). CDR3 length: 13 residues. Trimming pared 3 bases from V and 8 bases from J, leaving 8 bases between. Germline CDR1 LNHDA, CDR2 SQIVND (reference sequence).

This chain connects TRBV3-1 (or the pseudogene TRBV3-2) to TRBJ1-1, with D possibly being TRBD1 (5 bases). CDR1 is LGHDT, CDR2 YNNKEL, per germline (reference sequence). This CDR3 spans 13 amino acids. The germline V and J ends were trimmed by 1 base and 10 bases, with 13 bases remaining between them. In nucleotides, the CDR3 is TGTGCCAGCAGCCAAGGGTTCCAGGGACGAGCTTTCTTT. Encoded protein: CASSQGFQGRAFF.

This clone was detected only a few times. The chain recombines TRBV7-2 with TRBJ2-7, with a tentative D call TRBD1 (6 bases). CDR3 length equals 15 residues. Germline CDR1 SGHTA, CDR2 FQGNSA. V gave up 3 bases and J gave up 2 bases, with 14 bases separating them. The CDR3 DNA reads TGTGCCAGCAGCTTGGCGGACAGCGCTACCTACGAGCAGTACTTC. It specifies CASSLADSATYEQYF.

This chain connects TRBV19 to TRBJ1-1, with 10 nucleotides matching TRBD1. The germline CDR1 and CDR2 sequences are LNHDA and SQIVND (reference sequence). The ends lost 6 bases at V and 5 bases at J; junction bases unmatched: 9. CDR3 length: 15 amino acids. The CDR3 coding sequence is TGTGCCAGTAGGGATCGGGGACAGGGGAAAACTGAAGCTTTCTTT. Its protein product is CASRDRGQGKTEAFF.

The chain carries TRBV5-4 and TRBJ1-1; D unclear. There are 13 residues in the CDR3. V was shortened by 0 bases and J by 6 bases, with 9 bases between the two germline ends. Germline-derived CDR1 and CDR2 are SGHNT and YYREEE (reference sequence). Written as DNA, the CDR3 is TGTGCCAGCAGCTTGGCCGGTAGGCCTGAAGCTTTCTTT. It yields the protein CASSLAGRPEAFF.

This chain links TRBV11-2 with TRBJ2-1; 10 nucleotides match TRBD2. The length of the CDR3 is 18 residues. J gave up 6 bases and V 1 base, and 12 bases lay outside the gene matches. Germline V lookup: CDR1 SGHAT, CDR2 FQNNGV. The CDR3 DNA is TGTGCCAGCAGCTTAGGTCGAGCGGGGGGGCCACGGTCCAATGAGCAGTTCTTC. Protein product: CASSLGRAGGPRSNEQFF.

A single count supports this clone. The chain joins TRBV2 to TRBJ2-1, with D tentatively TRBD2 (7 bases). Trimming took 4 bases from V and 8 from J, leaving 12 bases between them. Germline values: CDR1 SNHLY, CDR2 FYNNEI. The CDR3 totals 13 residues. The CDR3 DNA is TGTGCCAGCAGTGGCGGGGGCAGGGATGAGCAGTTCTTC. Translated, it gives CASSGGGRDEQFF.

This chain uses TRBV20-1 with TRBJ2-7; D is unclear. The CDR3 consists of 15 residues. Between the trimmed V and J ends, which lost 3 bases and 0 bases, there was a span of 15 bases. Germline loops: CDR1 DFQATT, CDR2 SNEGSKA (reference sequence). The CDR3 here is CSASNAELTSYEQYF. CDR3 in DNA: TGCAGTGCTAGTAATGCGGAACTGACCTCCTACGAGCAGTACTTC.

In its sample, this clone was seen a few times. The rearrangement uses TRBV6-5 and TRBJ1-5; 9 bases map to TRBD1. The ends lost 6 bases at V and 7 bases at J; junction bases unmatched: 7. The CDR3 length is 14 residues. Germline-derived CDR1 and CDR2 are MNHEY and SVGAGI. CDR3 region: CASSAGTGIQPQHF. The CDR3, as DNA: TGTGCCAGCAGCGCAGGGACAGGGATCCAGCCCCAGCATTTT.

The CDR3 protein is CASSLGYEQYF. CDR3 in DNA: TGCGCCAGCAGCTTGGGCTACGAGCAGTACTTC. This chain links TRBV5-1 with TRBJ2-7; D remains unclear. The V gene's germline CDR1 is SGHRS and CDR2 YFSETQ. V shed 0 bases and J shed 3 bases, with 1 base lying between them. This CDR3 region has 11 residues.

The chain has TRBV20-1 and TRBJ1-2, with 7 bases fitting TRBD1. The V gene's germline CDR1 is DFQATT and CDR2 SNEGSKA (reference sequence). Trimming took 3 bases from V and 7 from J; bases not matched to a gene: 11. The CDR3 has 14 residues. CDR3 sequence reads: CSASEGADPLGYTF. The CDR3 bases are TGCAGTGCTAGTGAGGGGGCGGACCCTCTTGGCTACACCTTC.

The gene calls are TRBV19 and TRBJ2-3; TRBD1 agrees at 8 bases. CDR3 length: 15 amino acids. Germline V gives CDR1 LNHDA, CDR2 SQIVND (reference sequence). Trimming cost V 5 bases and J 3 bases; bases outside gene matches: 7. The CDR3 sequence is CASSVWTGRTDTQYF. The CDR3, as DNA: TGTGCCAGTAGTGTCTGGACAGGGCGGACAGATACGCAGTATTTT.

The CDR3 protein is CATSARPRAGNQPQHF. DNA of the CDR3: TGTGCCACCTCAGCCCGACCCCGGGCAGGCAATCAGCCCCAGCATTTT. V gene TRBV15 combines with J gene TRBJ1-5; no reliable D call. Germline-derived CDR1 and CDR2 are LNHNV and YYDKDF (reference sequence). V lost 8 bases, J lost 2 bases, and 19 bases lay in between. The CDR3 contains 16 residues.

V is TRBV9 and J is TRBJ1-5; D not resolved. Germline CDR1 SGDLS, CDR2 YYNGEE. CDR3 length: 14 amino acids. Trimming left V 4 bases short and J 1 base short, with 9 bases between. CDR3 loop: CASSRTGSNQPQHF. For the CDR3, the DNA is TGTGCCAGCAGCAGGACGGGCAGCAATCAGCCCCAGCATTTT.

This sequence joins TRBV23-1 and TRBJ1-6; D remains unclear. TRBV23-1 is identified as an open reading frame with a role that is uncertain. The CDR3 totals 16 residues. Trimming took off 2 bases at V and 8 bases at J, with 16 bases between the two ends. Here the CDR3 DNA reads TGCGCCAGCAGTCAAAAGCCCCCAAGGCCTCATTCACCCCTCCACTTT. Translated, it gives CASSQKPPRPHSPLHF.

The chain employs TRBV2 and TRBJ2-3; maybe TRBD2 (6 bases). The CDR3 is 13 amino acids. Trimming took 6 bases from V and 7 from J, leaving 14 bases between them. CDR1 and CDR2 from the germline V gene are SNHLY and FYNNEI. In DNA, the CDR3 is TGTGCCAGCAGCTCGGGAGAACAGAATACGCAGTATTTT. Translating gives CASSSGEQNTQYF.

The chain uses TRBV29-1 and TRBJ2-1; D is perhaps TRBD2 (6 bases). The CDR3 totals 13 residues. From germline, CDR1 is SQVTM and CDR2 ANQGSEA. Trimming left V 3 bases short and J 8 bases short, with 14 bases between. This CDR3 is CSVDPRGWDEQFF. The CDR3 DNA is TGCAGCGTTGACCCACGGGGGTGGGATGAGCAGTTCTTC.

This chain uses TRBV19 with TRBJ1-5; perhaps TRBD1 as D (6 bases). CDR1 is LNHDA, CDR2 SQIVND, per germline (reference sequence). CDR3 length equals 18 residues. V was shortened by 4 bases and J by 0 bases, with 19 bases between the two germline ends. CDR3 coding DNA: TGTGCCAGTAGTACAGGGGCGGTCGTTGGGAATAGCAATCAGCCCCAGCATTTT. Protein product: CASSTGAVVGNSNQPQHF.

This clone showed up just a few times. The chain's CDR3 is CASSERGGALGNSPLHF. DNA for the CDR3: TGTGCCAGCAGTGAAAGGGGGGGGGCTTTGGGGAATTCACCCCTCCACTTT. The V gene is TRBV6-1, the J gene TRBJ1-6, with a possible D match to TRBD1 (6 bases). CDR1 is MNHNS and CDR2 is SASEGT in the germline V gene. Trimming took 2 bases from V and 7 from J, leaving 18 bases between them. The CDR3 is made up of 17 amino acids.

The V call is TRBV7-2, the J call TRBJ2-3; D uncertain. Germline V lookup: CDR1 SGHTA, CDR2 FQGNSA. With 4 bases removed from V and 2 bases from J, the gap between germline ends came to 4 bases. The CDR3 has 12 residues. Here the CDR3 reads CASSSYTDTQYF. In DNA form, the CDR3 reads TGTGCCAGCAGCTCATACACAGATACGCAGTATTTT.